Listed below are T cell receptor beta chains from one sample, sequenced in a study of Ad26.COV2.S vaccination and SARS-CoV-2 variants. Profiling relied on immunoSEQ multiplex PCR, and the TCRdb table lists in-frame clones only, not all of them. The sample comprises about 280,000 clones, around 87% of which are singletons, and about 3.6% rests with the top ten. Specimen: peripheral blood, collected in a trial of Ad26.COV2.S vaccine versus placebo. The receptors stem from a person between 18 and 59 years old who received the Ad26.COV2.S COVID-19 vaccine or a placebo. Both conserved end residues are trimmed from each CDR3. The D gene is left open where the match is weak.

D gene: .
V gene: TRBV11-1
J gene: TRBJ2-1
CDR3 protein: ASSLADEQF

D gene: .
V gene: TRBV11-2
J gene: TRBJ1-4
CDR3 protein: ASSLFREKLF

D gene: .
V gene: TRBV5-1
J gene: TRBJ2-3
CDR3 protein: ASSLGNSGRSTDTQY

D gene: TRBD1
V gene: TRBV2
J gene: TRBJ1-1
CDR3 protein: AIAGTGAWNTEAF

D gene: TRBD2
V gene: TRBV5-4
J gene: TRBJ2-1
CDR3 protein: ASSLQRRGGLNEQF

D gene: .
V gene: TRBV9
J gene: TRBJ2-3
CDR3 protein: ASSLLQGNTDTQY

D gene: .
V gene: TRBV6-5
J gene: TRBJ1-2
CDR3 protein: ASSYTGRYGYT

D gene: .
V gene: TRBV11-2
J gene: TRBJ1-4
CDR3 protein: ASSLGNRDEKLF

D gene: .
V gene: TRBV7-9
J gene: TRBJ2-7
CDR3 protein: ASSLAEAVEQY

D gene: TRBD1
V gene: TRBV5-1
J gene: TRBJ2-7
CDR3 protein: ASSGGQGGYEQY

D gene: TRBD1
V gene: TRBV6-6
J gene: TRBJ1-2
CDR3 protein: ASSLSKRGQGVGANYGYT

D gene: TRBD1
V gene: TRBV6-5
J gene: TRBJ1-2
CDR3 protein: ASRINGQGRYGYT

D gene: TRBD2
V gene: TRBV5-4
J gene: TRBJ2-7
CDR3 protein: ASSLGEGTSLSYEQY

D gene: TRBD1
V gene: TRBV30
J gene: TRBJ1-1
CDR3 protein: AWGQGIGTEAF

D gene: .
V gene: TRBV6-5
J gene: TRBJ1-3
CDR3 protein: ASRTGSSGNTIY

D gene: .
V gene: TRBV30
J gene: TRBJ1-5
CDR3 protein: AWSVSNQPQH

D gene: .
V gene: TRBV3-1/TRBV3-2
J gene: TRBJ2-7
CDR3 protein: ASSQDLNEQY

D gene: TRBD1
V gene: TRBV7-7
J gene: TRBJ2-2
CDR3 protein: ASSTGVNTGELF

D gene: TRBD1
V gene: TRBV19
J gene: TRBJ2-7
CDR3 protein: ASSIPGQGDGYEQY

D gene: .
V gene: TRBV29-1
J gene: TRBJ1-2
CDR3 protein: SVNQGYVSGYT

D gene: TRBD1
V gene: TRBV5-1
J gene: TRBJ2-1
CDR3 protein: ASSLWGQGVDNEQF

D gene: .
V gene: TRBV9
J gene: TRBJ1-1
CDR3 protein: ASSAGRNTEAF

D gene: .
V gene: TRBV11-2
J gene: TRBJ2-5
CDR3 protein: ASSFGPLGETQY

D gene: .
V gene: TRBV27
J gene: TRBJ2-7
CDR3 protein: ASSVRETYEQY

D gene: .
V gene: TRBV20-1
J gene: TRBJ1-2
CDR3 protein: SARISGYT

D gene: .
V gene: TRBV19
J gene: TRBJ1-1
CDR3 protein: ASSIAGGKMNTEAF